The 11 T cell receptor beta chains reported below all come from one sample, sequenced in a study of tumor-infiltrating lymphocytes in primary liver carcinoma. It was from approximately 20-30 mg of unsorted bulk tissue that RNA and DNA were co-extracted. Total RNA (around 510 ng) served as template for TCR beta cDNA synthesis primed by a constant-region primer. Investigators got TCR beta libraries out of three nested multiplex PCR rounds, done with slightly modified ARM-PCR. Two initial PCR rounds of roughly 10 cycles each paired TRBV1-TRBV30 forward primers with a C-beta reverse primer. One entry per CDR3 protein results from TCRdb running MiXCR on the multiplex PCR reads. The sample records more than 95,000 distinct CDR3 sequences, 50% to 80% being singletons. Sequenced input: liver tumor tissue from sampling region 3. Subset indicated: tumor region T3, left-lateral pole. Receptor source: a woman aged 55-69 years with primary liver carcinoma and hepatitis B virus infection.

In its sample, this clonotype was seen many times. The rearrangement joins TRBV29-1 to TRBJ2-3, with 10 bases identical to TRBD1. J lost 4 bases, V lost 5 bases, and 6 bases had no gene match. The CDR3 sequence is 14 residues long. Germline CDR1 SQVTM, CDR2 ANQGSEA. For the CDR3, the DNA is TGCAGCGTTACCCCCGGGACAGGGGCAGATACGCAGTATTTT. This gives the protein CSVTPGTGADTQYF.

The chain employs TRBV12-3 or TRBV12-4 and TRBJ2-7, with D tentatively TRBD2 (5 bases). The V gene lost 8 bases and the J gene lost 7 bases, with 15 bases spanning the gap. There are 12 residues in the CDR3. This CDR3 reads CASGSVAEEQYF. Here the CDR3 DNA reads TGTGCCAGCGGTAGCGTCGCCGAGGAGCAGTACTTC.

A word on this clonotype: At one end, the junction sequence differs from germline, possibly due to a read error. The CDR3 is CARSLAPSPSYANEQFF. For the CDR3, the DNA is TGTGCCAGGAGCTTAGCACCCTCCCCTAGTTATGCCAATGAGCAGTTCTTT. The chain couples TRBV7-8 to TRBJ2-1; D unclear. Germline V CDR1 and CDR2: SGHVS, FQNEAQ. The CDR3 has 17 residues.

To note about this clonotype: Since a much larger clone is just one base distant, this may be a read error. The CDR3 region is CASRRTANNGYTF. In nucleotides, the CDR3 is TGCGCCAGCCGCAGGACGGCTAACAATGGCTACACCTTC. The rearrangement joins TRBV10-2 to TRBJ1-2; no clear D gene. The germline gives CDR1 WSHSY, CDR2 SAAADI. The CDR3 runs to 13 residues.

For this clonotype: Sequence at one end of the junction differs from germline and may be a read error. The chain joins TRBV11-3 to TRBJ2-3; a possible D gene is TRBD2 (5 bases). The CDR3 is 14 amino acids. Per the germline V gene, CDR1 is SGHNT and CDR2 is YENEEA. CDR3 amino acids: CVSSPRTGPDTQYF. The CDR3 DNA reads as TGTGTCAGCAGCCCTCGGACTGGCCCAGATACGCAGTATTTT.

In its sample, this clonotype was seen many times. This chain joins TRBV6-1 and TRBJ2-7; 10 nucleotides align to TRBD2. Germline trimming cut 2 bases from V and 3 bases from J; bases unmatched to any gene: 7. From germline, CDR1 is MNHNS and CDR2 SASEGT. The CDR3 spans 16 residues. CDR3 protein: CASSERPVAGGYEQYF. The CDR3 DNA reads TGTGCCAGCAGTGAACGCCCCGTAGCGGGAGGCTACGAGCAGTACTTC.

Concerning this clonotype itself: The junction and the germline gene differ at one end; a read error may be behind it. V and J are TRBV12-3 or TRBV12-4 and TRBJ1-5; D might be TRBD1 (5 bases). This CDR3 region has 16 residues. CDR3 coding DNA: TGTGCCAGCGGTTTAGACAGCTTAGCGCCCAATCAGCCCCAGCATTTT. Protein sequence: CASGLDSLAPNQPQHF.

Concerning this clonotype: Here the CDR3 omits its conserved ending phenylalanine or tryptophan, so a read error is the likely source. The DNA is left out, because the CDR3 cannot be placed on it with certainty; the CDR3 is given as TCRdb lists it. V is TRBV11-2 and J is TRBJ2-4; no DNA check was done on the table's D call, TRBD2. From germline, CDR1 is SGHAT and CDR2 FQNNGV. With termini counted, the CDR3 has 13 amino acids. The CDR3 spells CASSLESKNTQHY.

CDR3 sequence reads: CASSRHGYEQYF. CDR3 in DNA: TGTGCCAGCAGCCGGCATGGGTACGAGCAGTACTTC. The chain employs TRBV11-1 and TRBJ2-7; D remains unclear. Germline CDR1 is SGHAT and CDR2 is FQDESV (reference sequence). The CDR3 sequence is 12 residues long. V lost 5 bases and J lost 4, with 9 bases in between.

As regards this clonotype: At one end the junction does not follow the germline gene, possibly because of a read error. CDR3 amino acids: CVSSEFQEINQPQYF. The CDR3 DNA reads TGTGTCAGCAGTGAATTTCAGGAGATCAATCAGCCCCAGTATTTT. V is TRBV6-1 and J is TRBJ1-5, with D hard to call. The J call is uncertain, as TRBJ2-3 better fits the DNA end. Germline CDR1 MNHNS, CDR2 SASEGT. The CDR3 runs to 15 residues.

Remarks on this clonotype: Because it lacks the conserved phenylalanine or tryptophan at the end, this CDR3 is likely a read error. The chain's CDR3 is CASSQSSGKTIYL. The DNA of the CDR3 is TGTGCCAGTAGCCAGAGCTCTGGAAAGACCATATATCTT. V is TRBV11-2 and J is TRBJ1-3; D call uncertain. Germline assignment: CDR1 SGHAT and CDR2 FQNNGV. The CDR3 runs 13 residues.